What follows are 5 T cell receptor beta chains derived from one specimen sequenced in a study of breast tumors, draining lymph nodes, adjacent tissues. TCRdb processed the multiplex PCR reads anew with MiXCR; each CDR3 protein has one entry. Among some 9,200 distinct CDR3 sequences, around 42% were seen once, and the ten largest hold around 15%. Sequencing input: tumor-adjacent breast tissue. The source is a female donor with breast cancer. Some clones in this sample may be carry-over from other donors' samples.

This clonotype was observed many times. The chain joins TRBV5-6 to TRBJ1-2, with TRBD1 as a possible D gene (5 bases). This CDR3 has 11 residues. Per germline, CDR1 SGHDT and CDR2 YYEEEE. Deletions cut 2 bases from V and 7 bases from J, with 6 bases between. CDR3 residues: CASSLGVGYTF. DNA of the CDR3: TGTGCCAGCAGCTTAGGGGTTGGCTACACCTTC.

This clonotype is judged medium-sized (0.01 to 0.1%). The chain uses TRBV19 and TRBJ1-2; D uncertain. Germline V gives CDR1 LNHDA, CDR2 SQIVND (reference sequence). Trimming left V 3 bases short and J 2 bases short, with 7 bases between. CDR3 length equals 13 residues. CDR3 DNA: TGTGCCAGTAGTATTAACGGGAACTATGGCTACACCTTC. Protein sequence: CASSINGNYGYTF. The full variable domain, in which reference TRBV19 and TRBJ1-2 provide the parts outside the CDR3, is DGGITQSPKYLFRKEGQNVTLSCEQNLNHDAMYWYRQDPGQGLRLIYYSQIVNDFQKGDIAEGYSVSREKKESFPLTVTSAQKNPTAFYLCASSINGNYGYTFGSGTRLTVV.

This clonotype appeared a single time. The chain carries TRBV7-9 and TRBJ2-3; TRBD2 is a possible D gene (5 bases). Per germline, CDR1 SEHNR and CDR2 FQNEAQ (reference sequence). Trimming removed 6 bases at V and 0 bases at J, with 10 bases between. The CDR3 is 14 amino acids. In DNA form, the CDR3 reads TGTGCCAGCAGGCGGGTATCTAGCACAGATACGCAGTATTTT. Amino acids: CASRRVSSTDTQYF.

The rearrangement links TRBV15 to TRBJ2-7; TRBD1 matches at 10 bases. After removal of 0 bases from V and 6 bases from J, the junction contained 5 bases not matched to a gene. Per germline, CDR1 LNHNV and CDR2 YYDKDF (reference sequence). CDR3 size: 15 residues. The CDR3 loop is CATSRDGDRGREQYF. The CDR3 DNA reads as TGTGCCACCAGCAGAGATGGGGACAGGGGTCGCGAGCAGTACTTC. Complete variable domain (other parts from reference TRBV15 and TRBJ2-7): DAMVIQNPRYQVTQFGKPVTLSCSQTLNHNVMYWYQQKSSQAPKLLFHYYDKDFNNEADTPDNFQSRRPNTSFCFLDIRSPGLGDTAMYLCATSRDGDRGREQYFGPGTRLTVT.

The J gene is TRBJ1-1, the V gene TRBV5-6; D is unclear. V lost 1 base and J 3 bases, leaving 16 bases between the germline ends. Germline V CDR1 and CDR2: SGHDT, YYEEEE. The CDR3 spans 16 residues. The CDR3 loop is CASSLFGGTKDTEAFF. In DNA form, the CDR3 reads TGTGCCAGCAGCTTGTTTGGCGGAACGAAAGACACTGAAGCTTTCTTT.